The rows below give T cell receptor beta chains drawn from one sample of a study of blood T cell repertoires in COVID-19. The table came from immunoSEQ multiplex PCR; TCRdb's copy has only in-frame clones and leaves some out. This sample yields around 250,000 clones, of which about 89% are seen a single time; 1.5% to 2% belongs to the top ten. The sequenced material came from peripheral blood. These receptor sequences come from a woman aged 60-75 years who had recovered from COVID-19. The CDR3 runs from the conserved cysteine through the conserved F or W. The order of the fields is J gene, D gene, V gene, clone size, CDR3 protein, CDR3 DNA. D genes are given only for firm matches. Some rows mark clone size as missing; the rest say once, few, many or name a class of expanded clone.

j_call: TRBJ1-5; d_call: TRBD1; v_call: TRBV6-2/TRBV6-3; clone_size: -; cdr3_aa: CASSPTGGRSNQPQHF; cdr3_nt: TGTGCCAGCAGCCCTACAGGGGGCAGGAGCAATCAGCCCCAGCATTTT
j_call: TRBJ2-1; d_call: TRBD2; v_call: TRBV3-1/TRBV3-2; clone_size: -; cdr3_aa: CASTLLSGGPHNEQFF; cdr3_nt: TGTGCCAGCACCCTCCTATCGGGGGGGCCCCACAATGAGCAGTTCTTC
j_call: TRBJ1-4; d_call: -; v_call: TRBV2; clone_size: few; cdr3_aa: CASSAAHSTTNEKLFF; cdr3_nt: TGTGCCAGCAGCGCCGCGCACAGTACAACTAATGAAAAACTGTTTTTT
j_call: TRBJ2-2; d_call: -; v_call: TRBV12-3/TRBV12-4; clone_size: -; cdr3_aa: CASSWANTGELFF; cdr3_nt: TGTGCCAGCAGTTGGGCTAACACCGGGGAGCTGTTTTTT
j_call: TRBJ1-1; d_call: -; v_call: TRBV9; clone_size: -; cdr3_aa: CASSGETVTEAFF; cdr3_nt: TGTGCCAGCAGCGGTGAGACAGTCACTGAAGCTTTCTTT
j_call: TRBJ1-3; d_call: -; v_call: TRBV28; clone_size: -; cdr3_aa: CASCRDTGNTIYF; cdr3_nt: TGTGCCAGCTGCCGGGACACAGGAAACACCATATATTTT
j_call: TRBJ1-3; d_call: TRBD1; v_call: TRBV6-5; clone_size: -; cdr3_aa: CASKTGDGNTIYF; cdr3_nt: TGTGCCAGCAAGACAGGGGATGGAAACACCATATATTTT
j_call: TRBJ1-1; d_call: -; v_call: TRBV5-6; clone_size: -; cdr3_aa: CASSLDSYTEAFF; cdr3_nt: TGTGCCAGCAGCTTAGACAGTTACACTGAAGCTTTCTTT
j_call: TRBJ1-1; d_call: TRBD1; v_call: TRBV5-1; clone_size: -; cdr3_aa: CASSWTGGSEAFF; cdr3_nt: TGCGCCAGCAGCTGGACAGGGGGGTCTGAAGCTTTCTTT
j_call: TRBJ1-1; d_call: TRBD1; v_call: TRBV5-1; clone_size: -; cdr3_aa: CASTHARDRDEAFF; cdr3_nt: TGCGCCAGCACTCACGCCCGGGACAGGGATGAAGCTTTCTTT
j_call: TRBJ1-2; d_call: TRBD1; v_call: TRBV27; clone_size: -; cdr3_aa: CASSLQYDRERYGYTF; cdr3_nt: TGTGCCAGCAGTCTCCAATACGACAGGGAAAGGTATGGCTACACCTTC
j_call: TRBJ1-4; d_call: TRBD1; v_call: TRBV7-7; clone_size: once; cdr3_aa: CASSLDRDEKLFF; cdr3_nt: TGTGCTAGCAGCTTAGACAGGGACGAAAAACTGTTTTTT
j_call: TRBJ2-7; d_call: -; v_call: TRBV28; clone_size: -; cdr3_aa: CASSSRLLAYEQYF; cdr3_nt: TGTGCCAGCAGTTCCAGACTACTAGCCTACGAGCAGTACTTC
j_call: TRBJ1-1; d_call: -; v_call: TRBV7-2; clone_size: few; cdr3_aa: CASSSRQNTEAFF; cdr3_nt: TGTGCCAGCAGCTCGAGACAGAACACTGAAGCTTTCTTT
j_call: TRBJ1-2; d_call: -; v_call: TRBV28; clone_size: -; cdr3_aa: CASSMQGIRGYTF; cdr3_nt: TGTGCCAGCAGTATGCAGGGAATACGCGGCTACACCTTC
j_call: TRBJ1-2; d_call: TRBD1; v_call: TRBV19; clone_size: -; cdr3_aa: CASTDRGRSGYTF; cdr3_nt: TGTGCCAGCACAGACAGGGGGCGCAGTGGCTACACCTTC
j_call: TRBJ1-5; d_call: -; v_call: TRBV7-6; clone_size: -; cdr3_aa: CASSLGAGTGQPQHF; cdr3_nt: TGTGCCAGCAGCTTAGGGGCAGGGACTGGTCAGCCCCAGCATTTT
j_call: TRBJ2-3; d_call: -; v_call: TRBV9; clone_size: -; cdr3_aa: CASSWTAFSTDTQYF; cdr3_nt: TGTGCCAGCAGCTGGACAGCCTTTAGCACAGATACGCAGTATTTT
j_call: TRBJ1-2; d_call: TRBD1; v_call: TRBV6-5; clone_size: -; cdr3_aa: CASSYRDRGNGYTF; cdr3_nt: TGTGCCAGCAGTTACCGGGACAGGGGGAATGGCTACACCTTC
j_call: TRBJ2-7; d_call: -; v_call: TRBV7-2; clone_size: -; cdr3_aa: CASSSVGEQYF; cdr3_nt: TGTGCCAGCAGCTCAGTTGGTGAGCAGTACTTC
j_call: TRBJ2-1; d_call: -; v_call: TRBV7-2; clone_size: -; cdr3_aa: CASSLARLALSEQFF; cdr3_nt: TGTGCCAGCAGCTTAGCCCGTCTAGCGCTGAGTGAGCAGTTCTTC
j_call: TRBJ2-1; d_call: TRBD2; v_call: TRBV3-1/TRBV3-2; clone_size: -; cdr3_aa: CASSQEWRGVYNEQFF; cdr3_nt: TGTGCCAGCAGCCAAGAGTGGCGGGGGGTCTACAATGAGCAGTTCTTC
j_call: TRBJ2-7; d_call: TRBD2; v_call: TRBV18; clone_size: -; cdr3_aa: CASSPRRTSGSDGEQYF; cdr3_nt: TGTGCCAGCTCACCACGGAGGACTAGCGGGTCGGACGGCGAGCAGTACTTC
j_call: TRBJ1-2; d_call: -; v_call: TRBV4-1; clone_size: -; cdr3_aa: CASSQESGKWHGYTF; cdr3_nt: TGCGCCAGCAGCCAAGAATCAGGGAAGTGGCATGGCTACACCTTC
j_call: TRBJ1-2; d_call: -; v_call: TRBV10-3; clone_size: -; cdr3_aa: CATRTPALYGYTF; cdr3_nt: TGTGCCACTCGGACACCAGCACTCTATGGCTACACCTTC
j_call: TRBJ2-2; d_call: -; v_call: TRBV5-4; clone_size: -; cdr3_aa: CASSFGGRASNTGELFF; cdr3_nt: TGTGCCAGCAGCTTCGGTGGGAGAGCGTCAAACACCGGGGAGCTGTTTTTT
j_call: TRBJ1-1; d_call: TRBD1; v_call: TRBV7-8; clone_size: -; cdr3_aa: CASSTYRGEAFF; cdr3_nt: TGTGCCAGCAGCACATACAGGGGTGAAGCTTTCTTT
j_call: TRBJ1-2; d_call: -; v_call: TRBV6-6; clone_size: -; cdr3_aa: CASTLTGTTYGYTF; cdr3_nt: TGTGCCAGCACCCTGACAGGAACGACCTATGGCTACACCTTC
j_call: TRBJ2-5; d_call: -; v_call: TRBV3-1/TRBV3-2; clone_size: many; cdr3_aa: CASSRGSETQYF; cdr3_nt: TGTGCCAGCAGCAGGGGTTCAGAGACCCAGTACTTC
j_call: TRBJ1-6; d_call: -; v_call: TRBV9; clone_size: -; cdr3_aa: CASSDQDFGNSPLHF; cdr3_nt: TGTGCCAGCAGCGACCAGGATTTCGGTAATTCACCCCTCCACTTT
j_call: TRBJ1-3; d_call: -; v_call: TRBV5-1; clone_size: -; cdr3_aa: CASSFAGLSGNTIYF; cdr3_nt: TGCGCCAGCAGCTTCGCAGGACTCTCTGGAAACACCATATATTTT
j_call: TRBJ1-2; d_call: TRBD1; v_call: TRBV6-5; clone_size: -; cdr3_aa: CASSYFRQGPYGYTF; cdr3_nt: TGTGCCAGCAGTTACTTCCGACAGGGTCCGTATGGCTACACCTTC
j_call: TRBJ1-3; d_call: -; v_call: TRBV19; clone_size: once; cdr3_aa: CASTLDRSSGNTIYF; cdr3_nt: TGTGCCAGTACCTTGGACAGAAGCTCTGGAAACACCATATATTTT
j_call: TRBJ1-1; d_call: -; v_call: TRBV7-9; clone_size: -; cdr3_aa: CASSLGGSSEAFF; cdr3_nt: TGTGCCAGCAGCTTAGGAGGAAGCTCTGAAGCTTTCTTT
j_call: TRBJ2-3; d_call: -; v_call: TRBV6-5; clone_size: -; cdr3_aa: CASTVRREDTQYF; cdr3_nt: TGTGCCAGCACGGTCAGGCGCGAAGATACGCAGTATTTT
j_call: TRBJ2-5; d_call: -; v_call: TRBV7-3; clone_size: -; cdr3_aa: CASSYGTQETQYF; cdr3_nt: TGTGCCAGCAGCTATGGGACACAAGAGACCCAGTACTTC
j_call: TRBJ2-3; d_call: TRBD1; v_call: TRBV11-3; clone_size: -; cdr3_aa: CASSSGTGGATQYF; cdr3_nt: TGTGCCAGCAGCTCCGGGACAGGGGGGGCAACGCAGTATTTT
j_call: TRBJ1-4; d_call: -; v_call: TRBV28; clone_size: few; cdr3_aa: CATKKGTFTTNEKLFF; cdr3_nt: TGTGCCACCAAAAAGGGGACATTTACAACTAATGAAAAACTGTTTTTT
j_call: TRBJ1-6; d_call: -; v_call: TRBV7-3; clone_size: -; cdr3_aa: CASSWGDNSPLHF; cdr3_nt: TGTGCCAGCAGCTGGGGGGATAATTCACCCCTCCACTTT
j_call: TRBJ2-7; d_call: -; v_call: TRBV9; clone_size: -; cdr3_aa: CASSVVGMGGEQYF; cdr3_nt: TGTGCCAGCAGCGTAGTTGGTATGGGGGGCGAGCAGTACTTC
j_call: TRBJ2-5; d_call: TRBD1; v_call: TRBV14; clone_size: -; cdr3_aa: CASSQGTGAETQYF; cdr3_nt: TGTGCCAGCAGCCAAGGGACAGGGGCAGAGACCCAGTACTTC
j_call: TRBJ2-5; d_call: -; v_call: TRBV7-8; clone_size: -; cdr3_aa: CASSVGTVQETQYF; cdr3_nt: TGTGCCAGCAGCGTAGGGACTGTACAAGAGACCCAGTACTTC
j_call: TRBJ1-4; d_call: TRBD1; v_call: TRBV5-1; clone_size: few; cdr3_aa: CASSSQGGLEKLFF; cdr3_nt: TGCGCCAGCAGCTCGCAGGGGGGCTTAGAAAAACTGTTTTTT
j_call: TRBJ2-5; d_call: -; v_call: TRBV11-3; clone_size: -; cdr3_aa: CASSWGPAGLKETQYF; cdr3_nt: TGTGCCAGCAGCTGGGGGCCGGCAGGGTTGAAAGAGACCCAGTACTTC
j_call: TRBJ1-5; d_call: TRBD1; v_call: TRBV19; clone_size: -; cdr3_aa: CAGAGGANQPQHF; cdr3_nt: TGTGCCGGAGCAGGGGGCGCGAATCAGCCCCAGCATTTT
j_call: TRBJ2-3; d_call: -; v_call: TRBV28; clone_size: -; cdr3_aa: CASWSQGASDTQYF; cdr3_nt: TGTGCCAGCTGGTCACAAGGGGCATCAGATACGCAGTATTTT
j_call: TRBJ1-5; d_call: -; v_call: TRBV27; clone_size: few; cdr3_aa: CASSFRRSSNQPQHF; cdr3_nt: TGTGCCAGCAGTTTTCGGCGGTCTAGCAATCAGCCCCAGCATTTT
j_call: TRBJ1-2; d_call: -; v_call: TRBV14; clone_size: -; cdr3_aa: CASSQVQRSGYTF; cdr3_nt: TGTGCCAGCAGCCAAGTGCAGAGGTCCGGCTACACCTTC
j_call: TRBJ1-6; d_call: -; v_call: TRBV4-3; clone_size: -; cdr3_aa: CASSHATRAVSPLHF; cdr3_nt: TGCGCCAGCAGCCACGCCACGAGGGCGGTTTCACCCCTCCACTTT
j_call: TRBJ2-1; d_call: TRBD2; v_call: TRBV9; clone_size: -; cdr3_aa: CASSVAPGLAGLEQFF; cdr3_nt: TGTGCCAGCAGCGTAGCTCCGGGACTAGCGGGCTTAGAGCAGTTCTTC
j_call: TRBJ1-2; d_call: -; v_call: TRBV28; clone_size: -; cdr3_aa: CASRLTVNYGYTF; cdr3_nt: TGTGCCAGCAGATTGACAGTTAACTATGGCTACACCTTC
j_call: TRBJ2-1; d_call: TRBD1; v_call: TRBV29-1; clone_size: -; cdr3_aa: CSVQRATGQGEQFF; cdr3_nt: TGCAGCGTTCAACGGGCGACAGGGCAAGGAGAGCAGTTCTTC
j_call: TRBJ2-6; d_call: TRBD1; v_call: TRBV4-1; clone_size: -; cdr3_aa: CASSRDRGSSGANVLTF; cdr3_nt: TGCGCCAGCAGCCGGGACAGGGGCAGCTCTGGGGCCAACGTCCTGACTTTC
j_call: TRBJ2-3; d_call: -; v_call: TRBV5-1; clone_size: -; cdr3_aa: CASSLVAPDTQYF; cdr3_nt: TGCGCCAGCAGCTTGGTGGCCCCAGATACGCAGTATTTT
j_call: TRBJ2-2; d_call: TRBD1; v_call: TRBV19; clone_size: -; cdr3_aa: CASSNRGLNTGELFF; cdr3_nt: TGTGCCAGTAGTAACAGGGGGCTCAACACCGGGGAGCTGTTTTTT
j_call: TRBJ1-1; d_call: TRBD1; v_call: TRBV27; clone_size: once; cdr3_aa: CASGLQGGLTEAFF; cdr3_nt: TGTGCCAGCGGACTTCAGGGGGGATTGACTGAAGCTTTCTTT
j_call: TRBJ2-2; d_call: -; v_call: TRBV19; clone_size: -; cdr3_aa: CASIGGGELFF; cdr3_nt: TGTGCCAGTATAGGCGGCGGGGAGCTGTTTTTT
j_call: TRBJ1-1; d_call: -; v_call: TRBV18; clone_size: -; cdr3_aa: CASSPRPVGGTEAFF; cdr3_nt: TGTGCCAGCTCACCACGACCCGTGGGAGGTACTGAAGCTTTCTTT